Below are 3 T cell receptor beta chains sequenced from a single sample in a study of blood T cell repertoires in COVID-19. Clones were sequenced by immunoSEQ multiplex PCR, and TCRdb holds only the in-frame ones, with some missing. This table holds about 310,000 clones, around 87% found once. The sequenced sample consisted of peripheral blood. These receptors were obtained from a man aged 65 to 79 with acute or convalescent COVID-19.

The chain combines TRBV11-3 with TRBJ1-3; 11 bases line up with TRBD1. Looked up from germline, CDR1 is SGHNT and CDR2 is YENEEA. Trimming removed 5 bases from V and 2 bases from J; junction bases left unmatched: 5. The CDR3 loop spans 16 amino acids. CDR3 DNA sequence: TGTGCCAGCAGCCCAGGACAGGGGGCAGCTGGAAACACCATATATTTT. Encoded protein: CASSPGQGAAGNTIYF.

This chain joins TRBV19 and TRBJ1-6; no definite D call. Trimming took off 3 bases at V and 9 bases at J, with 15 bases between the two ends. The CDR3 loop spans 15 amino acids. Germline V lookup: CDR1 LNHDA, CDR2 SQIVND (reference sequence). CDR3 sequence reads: CASSIPGHRGSPLHF. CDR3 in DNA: TGTGCCAGTAGTATCCCGGGTCACCGGGGTTCACCCCTCCACTTT.

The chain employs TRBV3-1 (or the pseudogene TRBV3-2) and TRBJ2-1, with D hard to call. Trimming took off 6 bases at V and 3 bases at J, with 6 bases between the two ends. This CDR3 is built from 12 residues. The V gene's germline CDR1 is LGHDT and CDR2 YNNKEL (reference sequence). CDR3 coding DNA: TGTGCCAGCAGTCGAGGCTACAATGAGCAGTTCTTC. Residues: CASSRGYNEQFF.